The 5 T cell receptor beta chains given below trace back to one sample, sequenced in a study of cytomegalovirus exposure and HLA in healthy donors. Primers: 60 Vbeta forward and 13 Jbeta reverse. TCRdb's copy holds only in-frame clones and misses some; the assay was immunoSEQ multiplex PCR. The table includes under 200,000 clones, over 9.5% detected once. Input material: PBMCs. The receptors come from a man aged 45-65 years in good health and CMV-seropositive.

The chain employs TRBV11-2 and TRBJ2-7, with D perhaps TRBD1 (5 bases). V lost 5 bases and J lost 0, with 11 bases in between. The CDR3 is made up of 14 amino acids. CDR1 and CDR2 (germline): SGHAT, FQNNGV. CDR3 nucleotides: TGTGCCAGCAGCCCCTTGGGGCCCTCCTACGAGCAGTACTTC. It encodes CASSPLGPSYEQYF. The variable domain in full, with the rest retrieved from reference TRBV11-2 and TRBJ2-7, is EAGVAQSPRYKIIEKRQSVAFWCNPISGHATLYWYQQILGQGPKLLIQFQNNGVVDDSQLPKDRFSAERLKGVDSTLKIQPAKLEDSAVYLCASSPLGPSYEQYFGPGTRLTVT.

The V gene is TRBV20-1, the J gene TRBJ1-4; D remains unclear. The CDR3 sequence is 11 residues long. The germline gives CDR1 DFQATT, CDR2 SNEGSKA (reference sequence). Between the trimmed V and J ends, which lost 6 bases and 4 bases, there was a span of 6 bases. The CDR3 DNA reads as TGCAGTGCCGGGAGTAATGAAAAACTGTTTTTT. Protein product: CSAGSNEKLFF.

The V and J genes are TRBV13 and TRBJ1-1; 7 bases are shared with TRBD1. Germline V gene data show CDR1 as PRHDT and CDR2 as FYEKMQ (reference sequence). This CDR3 has 17 residues. The trim removed 3 bases at V and 1 base at J, leaving 11 bases unmatched. CDR3 nucleotide sequence: TGTGCCAGCAGCTTCGATGGAACAGGGGTGGGGAACACTGAAGCTTTCTTT. It specifies CASSFDGTGVGNTEAFF.

This clone has just a few counts. In DNA form, the CDR3 reads TGCGCCAGCAGCTTGGCTTTATCGGATGCTAGCGGGGGGCTAAAAGAGACCCAGTACTTC. The encoded protein is CASSLALSDASGGLKETQYF. The genes are TRBV5-1 and TRBJ2-5, with 11 bases matching TRBD2. Germline loops: CDR1 SGHRS, CDR2 YFSETQ. After removal of 0 bases from V and 3 bases from J, the junction contained 16 bases not matched to a gene. This CDR3 is 20 amino acids long.

This clone was observed a handful of times. The chain recombines TRBV18 with TRBJ1-1; D possibly corresponds to TRBD1 (5 bases). Germline V gene lookup returns CDR1 KGHSH and CDR2 LQKENI. The CDR3 is 15 residues long. Between the trimmed V and J ends, which lost 5 bases and 3 bases, there was a span of 16 bases. CDR3 in DNA: TGTGCCAGCTCAGTTACCAGGGATGGGTACACTGAAGCTTTCTTT. It yields the protein CASSVTRDGYTEAFF.